What follows are 26 T cell receptor beta chains derived from one specimen sequenced in a study of cytomegalovirus exposure and HLA in healthy donors. With 60 Vbeta and 13 Jbeta primers, the PCR was carried out. Using immunoSEQ multiplex PCR, the repertoire was profiled, and TCRdb retains in-frame clones only, with some absent. Among about 110,000 clones listed, roughly 72% were seen once. The sample comprised PBMCs. The origin of the receptors is a man aged 25 to 40 in good health and CMV-seronegative.

In its sample, this clone was seen a few times. V is TRBV9 and J is TRBJ2-5; 13 nucleotides agree with TRBD2. Trimming at V came to 5 bases and at J to 5 bases, leaving 12 bases not matched to a gene. Looked up from germline, CDR1 is SGDLS and CDR2 is YYNGEE. The CDR3 is 17 amino acids. The CDR3 spells CASSITLGLAGLETQYF. The CDR3 coding sequence is TGTGCCAGCAGTATTACCTTGGGACTAGCGGGACTCGAGACCCAGTACTTC.

The sample holds a few counts of this clone. The V and J genes are TRBV6-4 and TRBJ2-1; 11 bases match TRBD1. Germline values: CDR1 MRHNA, CDR2 SNTAGT. This CDR3 is built from 15 residues. The V segment lost 6 bases and the J segment 3 bases; nucleotides outside the gene matches: 4. The CDR3 reads CASRPGQGDYNEQFF. The CDR3 DNA follows: TGTGCCAGCAGACCGGGACAGGGGGACTACAATGAGCAGTTCTTC.

This clone was detected a few times. V and J are TRBV28 and TRBJ2-7; TRBD1 matches at 9 bases. Trimming cost V 4 bases and J 3 bases; bases outside gene matches: 4. There are 14 residues in the CDR3. Germline V gene sequence: CDR1 MDHEN, CDR2 SYDVKM. The CDR3 nucleotides are TGTGCCAGCAGTTCCGGGACAGGGATCTACGAGCAGTACTTC. Translating gives CASSSGTGIYEQYF.

This chain links TRBV10-3 with TRBJ2-1, with TRBD2 matching over 11 bases. From germline, CDR1 is ENHRY and CDR2 SYGVKD. The ends lost 3 bases at V and 7 bases at J; junction bases unmatched: 2. The CDR3 has 14 amino acids. CDR3 coding DNA: TGTGCCATCAGTGATCCTAGCGGGAGGAATGAGCAGTTCTTC. Its translation: CAISDPSGRNEQFF.

Only one count was recorded for this clone. The chain employs TRBV5-1 and TRBJ2-5, with 7 positions matching TRBD2. The ends lost 4 bases at V and 5 bases at J; junction bases unmatched: 11. Germline CDR1 SGHRS, CDR2 YFSETQ. The CDR3 consists of 15 residues. The chain's CDR3 is CASSRGLSEGETQYF. As DNA, the CDR3 is TGCGCCAGCAGCCGGGGACTAAGCGAGGGGGAGACCCAGTACTTC.

This clone was counted a few times. The chain joins TRBV5-4 to TRBJ2-3; 11 nucleotides align to TRBD2. There are 15 residues in the CDR3. The V and J ends lost 3 bases and 8 bases, in that order; junction bases with no gene match: 8. Looked up from germline, CDR1 is SGHNT and CDR2 is YYREEE (reference sequence). CDR3 in amino acids: CASSSTSGTSRTQYF. CDR3 DNA sequence: TGTGCCAGCAGCTCGACTAGCGGGACCTCACGTACGCAGTATTTT.

V and J are TRBV5-5 and TRBJ1-2, with 9 bases fitting TRBD1. The germline V gene has CDR1 SGHKS and CDR2 YYEKEE (reference sequence). This CDR3 is built from 14 residues. Trimming at V came to 4 bases and at J to 4 bases, leaving 5 bases not matched to a gene. The CDR3 coding sequence is TGTGCCAGCAGCCGGGGACAGGGTTCCTATGGCTACACCTTC. This sequence encodes CASSRGQGSYGYTF. The variable domain in full, with the rest retrieved from reference TRBV5-5 and TRBJ1-2, is DAGVTQSPTHLIKTRGQQVTLRCSPISGHKSVSWYQQVLGQGPQFIFQYYEKEERGRGNFPDRFSARQFPNYSSELNVNALLLGDSALYLCASSRGQGSYGYTFGSGTRLTVV.

The V gene is TRBV6-1, the J gene TRBJ1-1; 7 nucleotides agree with TRBD1. CDR1 and CDR2 from the germline V gene are MNHNS and SASEGT. This CDR3 region has 14 residues. Trimming took 7 bases from V and 3 from J; bases not matched to a gene: 8. CDR3: CASNRGGADTEAFF. CDR3 coding DNA: TGTGCCAGCAATAGAGGGGGCGCGGACACTGAAGCTTTCTTT.

This rearrangement joins TRBV5-1 to TRBJ2-7, with TRBD1 as a possible D gene (5 bases). Trimming took 0 bases from V and 6 from J, leaving 16 bases between them. The V gene's germline CDR1 is SGHRS and CDR2 YFSETQ. The CDR3 spans 15 residues. CDR3 sequence (DNA): TGCGCCAGCAGCTTGGCCTTAGGGGCGGTCGGCGAGCAGTACTTC. Protein sequence: CASSLALGAVGEQYF.

The chain is built from TRBV14 and TRBJ1-5, with D uncertain. The CDR3 is made up of 13 amino acids. The V gene's germline CDR1 is SGHDN and CDR2 FVKESK. Trimming stripped 0 bases from V and 5 bases from J, with 5 bases between. Here the CDR3 DNA reads TGTGCCAGCAGCCAAGAGCAGGATCAGCCCCAGCATTTT. This encodes CASSQEQDQPQHF.

The chain is built from TRBV27 and TRBJ2-2; TRBD2 might be the D (6 bases). V was pared by 7 bases and J by 5 bases, with 11 bases between. Germline V lookup: CDR1 MNHEY, CDR2 SMNVEV (reference sequence). This CDR3 contains 13 residues. The CDR3: CASTTRGTGELFF. The CDR3 DNA reads TGTGCCAGCACCACACGGGGGACCGGGGAGCTGTTTTTT.

The chain combines TRBV28 with TRBJ2-1, with D maybe TRBD2 (6 bases). The CDR3 sequence is 16 residues long. Germline V gene sequence: CDR1 MDHEN, CDR2 SYDVKM. The ends were cut back, 6 bases at V and 6 bases at J, with 21 bases in the middle. CDR3 in DNA: TGTGCCAGCAGCCTCGCCGGACTAAGCGATGGCAATGAGCAGTTCTTC. Translation gives CASSLAGLSDGNEQFF.

The V call is TRBV2, the J call TRBJ1-5; 10 nucleotides line up with TRBD1. The V gene's germline CDR1 is SNHLY and CDR2 FYNNEI. V gave up 6 bases and J gave up 6 bases; unmatched junction bases: 2. There are 13 residues in the CDR3. The CDR3 here is CASRGQGSQPQHF. CDR3 DNA: TGTGCCAGCAGGGGACAGGGGAGTCAGCCCCAGCATTTT.

V gene TRBV11-3 combines with J gene TRBJ2-2, with 10 bases fitting TRBD2. The CDR3 is made up of 18 amino acids. V was pared by 0 bases and J by 4 bases, with 8 bases of the junction left unmatched. Germline loops: CDR1 SGHNT, CDR2 YENEEA. The CDR3 bases are TGTGCCAGCAGCTTAGATCTGAGTAGCGGGGGGCCCACCGGGGAGCTGTTTTTT. Amino acids: CASSLDLSSGGPTGELFF.

The chain combines TRBV7-3 with TRBJ2-7, with 7 positions matching TRBD1. Germline V gene data show CDR1 as SGHTA and CDR2 as FQGTGA. This CDR3 has 13 amino acids. With V trimmed by 6 bases and J by 2 bases, 4 bases remained unmatched. Written as DNA, the CDR3 is TGTGCCAGCAGGGCCACAGGGGCCTACGAGCAGTACTTC. This codes for CASRATGAYEQYF.

The chain employs TRBV9 and TRBJ2-1; D is possibly TRBD1 (6 bases). The germline V gene encodes CDR1 SGDLS and CDR2 YYNGEE. V lost 3 bases and J lost 6, with 16 bases in between. The CDR3 loop spans 15 amino acids. This chain's CDR3 is CASSEGVVVSNEQFF. The CDR3 DNA follows: TGTGCCAGCAGCGAGGGGGTGGTTGTATCCAATGAGCAGTTCTTC.

The chain employs TRBV5-1 and TRBJ1-1; no clear D. Germline values: CDR1 SGHRS, CDR2 YFSETQ. The CDR3 runs to 14 residues. V shed 1 base and J shed 1 base, with 8 bases lying between them. CDR3 in DNA: TGCGCCAGCAGCTTGCAAGACACGAACACTGAAGCTTTCTTT. This gives the protein CASSLQDTNTEAFF.

J is TRBJ1-1 and V is TRBV30, with D perhaps matching TRBD1 (5 bases). There are 16 residues in the CDR3. The germline V gene encodes CDR1 GTSNPN and CDR2 SVGIG (reference sequence). Trimming took off 5 bases at V and 0 bases at J, with 19 bases between the two ends. This chain's CDR3 is CAWGWKGRGMNTEAFF. The CDR3 nucleotides are TGTGCCTGGGGGTGGAAGGGGCGAGGAATGAACACTGAAGCTTTCTTT.

The chain's CDR3 is CASSTTANYGYTF. In DNA, the CDR3 is TGTGCCAGCTCCACGACAGCTAACTATGGCTACACCTTC. The rearrangement links TRBV18 to TRBJ1-2, with TRBD1 as a possible D gene (5 bases). CDR3 size: 13 residues. Trimming removed 6 bases from V and 0 bases from J, with 8 bases in between. Germline V CDR1 and CDR2: KGHSH, LQKENI.

This chain joins TRBV7-8 and TRBJ2-2; maybe TRBD2 (7 bases). Germline V gene sequence: CDR1 SGHVS, CDR2 FQNEAQ. Trimming left V 11 bases short and J 4 bases short, with 23 bases between. The CDR3 contains 16 residues. CDR3 bases: TGTGCCGTTACCACAGGAGCGGGACACCCCACCGGGGAGCTGTTTTTT. Encoded protein: CAVTTGAGHPTGELFF. Based on the CDR3 plus reference TRBV7-8 and TRBJ2-2, the full variable domain is GAGVSQSPRYKVAKRGQDVALRCDPISGHVSLFWYQQALGQGPEFLTYFQNEAQLDKSGLPSDRFFAERPEGSVSTLKIQRTQQEDSAVYLCAVTTGAGHPTGELFFGEGSRLTVL.

The J gene is TRBJ2-7, the V gene TRBV29-1, with a possible D match to TRBD1 (5 bases). Trimming stripped 3 bases from V and 7 bases from J, with 16 bases between. The CDR3 totals 13 residues. Looked up from germline, CDR1 is SQVTM and CDR2 is ANQGSEA. The CDR3 DNA sequence: TGCAGCGTTGATGTCCAGGGCAAGACGGAGCAGTACTTC. This translates into CSVDVQGKTEQYF.

This clone was seen a handful of times. The chain links TRBV7-9 to TRBJ2-7; no clear D gene. CDR1 is SEHNR, CDR2 FQNEAQ, per germline (reference sequence). The ends were cut back, 2 bases at V and 2 bases at J, with 10 bases in the middle. This CDR3 is 14 amino acids long. This CDR3 reads CASSLLYKTYEQYF. In DNA, the CDR3 is TGTGCCAGCAGCTTACTTTACAAGACCTACGAGCAGTACTTC.

The chain employs TRBV29-1 and TRBJ1-2; D not resolved. The V and J ends lost 4 bases and 8 bases respectively, with 11 bases between them. Germline CDR1 is SQVTM and CDR2 is ANQGSEA. The CDR3 is 11 residues long. The CDR3 here is CSVGGGYGYTF. The DNA of the CDR3 is TGCAGCGTTGGTGGAGGGTACGGCTACACCTTC.

This clone was observed a handful of times. DNA of the CDR3: TGTGCCAGCAGCTTCGGGACAGGGGGCGCTGGTGGCTACACCTTC. The encoded protein is CASSFGTGGAGGYTF. The chain employs TRBV11-2 and TRBJ1-2; 12 bases are a match to TRBD1. This CDR3 has 15 residues. Losses at the gene ends were 3 bases for V and 7 bases for J; bases not matched to a gene: 6. Germline V gene sequence: CDR1 SGHAT, CDR2 FQNNGV.

This clone was seen only a few times. DNA of the CDR3: TGTGCCAGCAGTTTATCAGAGGGGGCAGGTGAAGCTTTCTTT. Protein: CASSLSEGAGEAFF. This chain uses TRBV27 with TRBJ1-1, with TRBD1 matching over 7 bases. Germline V gives CDR1 MNHEY, CDR2 SMNVEV (reference sequence). This CDR3 comprises 14 residues. The trim removed 0 bases at V and 7 bases at J, leaving 5 bases unmatched.

The chain recombines TRBV7-9 with TRBJ1-6, with 10 positions matching TRBD1. The CDR3 consists of 15 residues. Germline values: CDR1 SEHNR, CDR2 FQNEAQ (reference sequence). The junction had 8 bases not matched to a gene; V was cut back by 5 bases and J by 10 bases. CDR3 in DNA: TGTGCCAGCAGCCGCGGGACAGGGGACGGGTCACCCCTCCACTTT. Translating gives CASSRGTGDGSPLHF.